This T cell receptor (beta chain) derives from a study of blood T cell repertoires in COVID-19. The data were produced by immunoSEQ multiplex PCR, yet TCRdb's version contains in-frame clones alone and is incomplete. Among some 200,000 clones listed, approximately 90% were seen once. In germline, CDR1 is SNHLY, CDR2 FYNNEI. The CDR3 extends over 14 amino acids. The V end was cut by 7 bases, the J end by 4 bases, with 16 bases between. The rearrangement uses TRBV2 and TRBJ1-1; D not resolved. Sequenced input: PBMCs or T cells enriched from blood (not recorded which). The TCR originated in a woman aged 40-49 years with acute COVID-19. CDR3 region: CASNIVVGSTEAFF. DNA for the CDR3: TGTGCCAGCAATATTGTTGTGGGGAGCACTGAAGCTTTCTTT.